The 18 T cell receptor beta chains in this list originate from one sample, sequenced in a study of CD8 T cells in Susac syndrome. Reverse transcription of about 0.45 to 1 ug RNA used random hexamers. TCRdb used MiXCR to reprocess the immunoSEQ multiplex PCR reads, holding one entry per CDR3 protein. The sample has more than 150,000 distinct CDR3 sequences, around 95% seen once. The sample was CD4+ T cells from PBMCs. The source of these receptors is a human donor in good health.

The chain combines TRBV6-5 with TRBJ2-7, with a possible D match to TRBD1 (6 bases). There are 14 residues in the CDR3. The germline gives CDR1 MNHEY, CDR2 SVGAGI. Between the trimmed V and J ends, which lost 5 bases and 1 base, there was a span of 12 bases. CDR3 amino acids: CASSGETGSYEQYF. Here the CDR3 DNA reads TGTGCCAGCAGTGGCGAAACAGGGTCCTACGAGCAGTACTTC.

V is TRBV4-3 and J is TRBJ2-3; D gene ambiguous. Trimming pared 0 bases from V and 7 bases from J, leaving 8 bases between. CDR3 size: 13 residues. Germline CDR1 reads LGHNA; CDR2 reads YSLEER. The CDR3: CASSQDIGYTQYF. The CDR3 DNA reads as TGCGCCAGCAGCCAAGATATTGGTTATACGCAGTATTTT.

CDR3 region: CATSDPASNEQFF. The CDR3 nucleotides read TGTGCCACCAGTGACCCTGCCTCAAATGAGCAGTTCTTC. This sequence joins TRBV24-1 and TRBJ2-1; no clear D gene. Trimming removed 4 bases at V and 7 bases at J, with 10 bases between. CDR1 is KGHDR and CDR2 is SFDVKD in the germline V gene. The CDR3 spans 13 residues.

The CDR3 bases are TGTGCCATCAACAGGCAACGGAGGGAGCAGTACTTC. Translating gives CAINRQRREQYF. The chain joins TRBV28 to TRBJ2-7; the D call may be TRBD1 or TRBD2 (5 bases each). The V end was cut by 10 bases, the J end by 7 bases, with 17 bases between. From germline, CDR1 is MDHEN and CDR2 SYDVKM. The CDR3 is 12 residues long.

The chain combines TRBV11-1 with TRBJ1-2; 10 bases agree with TRBD1. Germline assignment: CDR1 SGHAT and CDR2 FQDESV (reference sequence). V trimming: 5 bases; J trimming: 4 bases; junction bases outside the gene matches: 4. This CDR3 has 14 amino acids. The CDR3: CASSIGQGGYGYTF. The CDR3 DNA is TGTGCCAGCAGCATCGGACAGGGGGGCTATGGCTACACCTTC.

This chain uses TRBV20-1 with TRBJ2-5; 11 positions match TRBD1. The germline gives CDR1 DFQATT, CDR2 SNEGSKA (reference sequence). CDR3 length: 15 amino acids. The ends lost 2 bases at V and 4 bases at J; junction bases unmatched: 6. In DNA form, the CDR3 reads TGCAGTGCTAGACAAAGGGACAGGGGGGGAGAGACCCAGTACTTC. It translates to CSARQRDRGGETQYF.

The genes are TRBV27 and TRBJ2-3, with D uncertain. This CDR3 contains 13 residues. Germline-derived CDR1 and CDR2 are MNHEY and SMNVEV (reference sequence). Trimming removed 7 bases at V and 4 bases at J, with 12 bases between. CDR3 in DNA: TGTGCCAGCAAGTCATCCCCCTCAGATACGCAGTATTTT. As protein: CASKSSPSDTQYF.

The rearrangement uses TRBV20-1 and TRBJ2-7; D ambiguous. Trimming took off 0 bases at V and 2 bases at J, with 8 bases between the two ends. The CDR3 covers 13 residues. Germline-derived CDR1 and CDR2 are DFQATT and SNEGSKA (reference sequence). The CDR3 sequence is CSARDREAYEQYF. The CDR3 nucleotides read TGCAGTGCTAGAGATCGAGAGGCCTACGAGCAGTACTTC.

This clonotype was found once. CDR3: CSARGGVNEQFF. CDR3 sequence (DNA): TGCAGTGCTCGCGGCGGGGTCAATGAGCAGTTCTTC. The chain joins TRBV20-1 to TRBJ2-1, with a possible D match to TRBD2 (6 bases). V dropped 5 bases and J dropped 6 bases, with 11 bases sitting between them. Germline loops: CDR1 DFQATT, CDR2 SNEGSKA (reference sequence). CDR3 size: 12 residues.

This clonotype turned up a few times. The chain joins TRBV13 to TRBJ2-3; D gene ambiguous. Germline V CDR1 and CDR2: PRHDT, FYEKMQ (reference sequence). The ends were cut back, 0 bases at V and 1 base at J, with 8 bases in the middle. The CDR3 runs 15 residues. CDR3 sequence: CASSLGQVRTDTQYF. CDR3 bases: TGTGCCAGCAGCTTAGGGCAGGTCCGCACAGATACGCAGTATTTT.

The chain recombines TRBV4-3 with TRBJ2-3; 13 nucleotides align to TRBD2. The CDR3 is 16 residues long. CDR1 is LGHNA and CDR2 is YSLEER in the germline V gene. V gave up 8 bases and J gave up 3 bases; unmatched junction bases: 8. For the CDR3, the DNA is TGCGCCAGCGCCAGAACACTAGCGGGGGGGACAGATACGCAGTATTTT. Amino acid sequence: CASARTLAGGTDTQYF.

The chain's CDR3 is CASSKGDNNEQFF. The CDR3 bases are TGCGCCAGCAGCAAGGGGGATAACAATGAGCAGTTCTTC. V gene TRBV5-1 combines with J gene TRBJ2-1; possible D gene TRBD1, 6 bases. V lost 4 bases to trimming and J lost 5 bases, with 10 bases between them. Germline CDR1 and CDR2: SGHRS and YFSETQ. The CDR3 consists of 13 residues.

V and J are TRBV16 and TRBJ2-7, with 10 bases aligning to TRBD2. Germline V gives CDR1 KGHSY, CDR2 FQNENV. This CDR3 comprises 15 residues. V trimming: 0 bases; J trimming: 5 bases; junction bases outside the gene matches: 4. CDR3 amino acids: CASSQSRLAGDEQYF. CDR3 in DNA: TGTGCCAGCAGCCAATCACGTCTAGCGGGGGACGAGCAGTACTTC.

Only one count was recorded for this clonotype. This sequence joins TRBV24-1 and TRBJ2-7; 9 bases fit TRBD1. The germline V gene encodes CDR1 KGHDR and CDR2 SFDVKD. V was clipped by 1 base and J by 6 bases; unmatched bases: 3. This CDR3 is 14 amino acids long. The CDR3 spells CATSDLGTGSEQYF. In nucleotides, the CDR3 is TGTGCCACCAGTGATTTAGGGACAGGGAGCGAGCAGTACTTC.

The J gene is TRBJ2-3, the V gene TRBV9, with 7 bases fitting TRBD1. In germline, CDR1 is SGDLS, CDR2 YYNGEE. The CDR3 consists of 14 residues. Losses at the gene ends were 3 bases for V and 2 bases for J; bases not matched to a gene: 3. The CDR3 region has the DNA TGTGCCAGCAGCGGGACAGGACACACAGATACGCAGTATTTT. This encodes CASSGTGHTDTQYF.

The CDR3 protein is CASSSVMGDEQFF. The CDR3, as DNA: TGTGCCAGCAGTTCCGTTATGGGCGATGAGCAGTTCTTC. This chain connects TRBV6-2 or TRBV6-3 to TRBJ2-1; D gene unclear. Trimming cost V 4 bases and J 8 bases, with 12 bases left between them. CDR1 MNHEY and CDR2 SVGEGT come from the germline V gene. The CDR3 runs to 13 residues.

This chain links TRBV23-1 with TRBJ1-1, with D uncertain. TRBV23-1 is known as an ORF, though its function is uncertain. This CDR3 is 16 amino acids long. The ends were cut back, 2 bases at V and 3 bases at J, with 16 bases in the middle. CDR3 protein: CASSQDELKRDTEAFF. The CDR3 nucleotides are TGCGCCAGCAGTCAAGACGAGCTCAAGCGGGACACTGAAGCTTTCTTT.

The rearrangement joins TRBV12-3 or TRBV12-4 to TRBJ2-7, with D unclear. Trimming pared 3 bases from V and 6 bases from J, leaving 9 bases between. The CDR3 is 12 amino acids. DNA of the CDR3: TGTGCCAGCAGTTTCCAGCAGAGCGAGCAGTACTTC. Protein product: CASSFQQSEQYF.